Following are 30 T cell receptor beta chains from one sample sequenced in a study of shared clonotypes between healthy human individuals (dated by TCRdb to 2019 to 2021). The library was obtained by the immunoSEQ multiplex PCR assay. Drawn from immuneACCESS, this table holds only the in-frame rearrangements with V and J called that TCRdb kept. Clones are partly lost; checked studies trace under half to an unresolved V gene and leave the rest unexplained. Recorded for this sample are just over 2,000,000 clones; roughly 94% of them occurred a single time. Of the sample, 0.85% to 1.2% falls within the top ten clones. CD8 naive samples were obtained by positive selection for CCR7 among CD45RO-negative cells, yielding a CD45RA+CCR7+ population from which TemRA cells were excluded. The material sequenced was naive CD8+ T cells sorted from blood. According to the study, the label for this sample's cell subset or site signals: CD45RA+CCR7+. These receptors originate from a man between 18 and 35 years old in good health.

V gene TRBV6-6 combines with J gene TRBJ1-4, with unresolved D. Trimming stripped 2 bases from V and 10 bases from J, with 8 bases between. The CDR3 covers 12 residues. Germline V CDR1 and CDR2: MNHNY, SVGAGI (reference sequence). CDR3 DNA sequence: TGTGCCAGCAGTTACGCCTCGGGAAAACTGTTTTTT. This codes for CASSYASGKLFF.

V gene TRBV6-6 combines with J gene TRBJ2-1; TRBD2 might be the D (6 bases). Germline lookup yields CDR1 MNHNY and CDR2 SVGAGI (reference sequence). Trimming shortened V by 6 bases and J by 0 bases, and 15 bases separated the two germline ends. This CDR3 comprises 16 residues. CDR3 nucleotides: TGTGCCAGCAGGAACCGGGACTCCTCCTCCTACAATGAGCAGTTCTTC. This sequence encodes CASRNRDSSSYNEQFF.

Note on this clone: Other nucleotide sequences in the sample specify the same CDR3. V is TRBV5-6 and J is TRBJ2-7; D unresolved. The CDR3 totals 13 residues. V was trimmed by 2 bases and J by 4 bases, leaving 10 bases between them. Germline-derived CDR1 and CDR2 are SGHDT and YYEEEE. The CDR3 nucleotides read TGTGCCAGCAGCTTAGCGCCAGCTTACGAGCAGTACTTC. Translated: CASSLAPAYEQYF.

The rearrangement uses TRBV6-5 and TRBJ1-1; D gene unclear. Per germline, CDR1 MNHEY and CDR2 SVGAGI. Trimming removed 2 bases from V and 4 bases from J, with 11 bases in between. CDR3 length equals 14 residues. The CDR3 sequence is CASSYGEVATEAFF. DNA for the CDR3: TGTGCCAGCAGTTACGGGGAGGTGGCCACTGAAGCTTTCTTT.

Concerning this clone: Other nucleotide sequences from this sample produce the same CDR3. The CDR3 DNA sequence: TGTGCCTGGACAAGGGGAACCTACGAGCAGTACTTC. Protein: CAWTRGTYEQYF. This chain joins TRBV30 and TRBJ2-7; maybe TRBD1 (5 bases). CDR1 GTSNPN and CDR2 SVGIG come from the germline V gene (reference sequence). The CDR3 is made up of 12 amino acids. V was clipped by 4 bases and J by 2 bases, with 9 bases between them.

The chain employs TRBV28 and TRBJ1-6, with a weak D call TRBD1 (5 bases). CDR1 is MDHEN and CDR2 is SYDVKM in the germline V gene. The CDR3 is 14 amino acids. With 8 bases removed from V and 14 bases from J, the gap between germline ends came to 22 bases. CDR3 nucleotides: TGTGCCAGCGGAGGGACTGTGGAGGTATGGACCCTCCACTTT. Residues: CASGGTVEVWTLHF.

The chain uses TRBV5-6 and TRBJ2-5; a weak D match, TRBD2 (5 bases). Trimming pared 2 bases from V and 2 bases from J, leaving 13 bases between. The germline V gene has CDR1 SGHDT and CDR2 YYEEEE. The CDR3 is made up of 15 amino acids. CDR3 nucleotide sequence: TGTGCCAGCAGCTTTTTGGAGGACCCACAAGAGACCCAGTACTTC. It encodes CASSFLEDPQETQYF. The whole variable domain, filled in from reference TRBV5-6 and TRBJ2-5, reads DAGVTQSPTHLIKTRGQQVTLRCSPKSGHDTVSWYQQALGQGPQFIFQYYEEEERQRGNFPDRFSGHQFPNYSSELNVNALLLGDSALYLCASSFLEDPQETQYFGPGTRLLVL.

V and J are TRBV28 and TRBJ1-5; D may be TRBD1 (5 bases). CDR1 MDHEN and CDR2 SYDVKM come from the germline V gene. The CDR3 runs to 18 residues. V lost 5 bases and J 0 bases, leaving 20 bases between the germline ends. The CDR3 protein is CASSISQARQNSNQPQHF. The CDR3 DNA is TGTGCCAGCAGTATTTCCCAAGCTCGACAGAATAGCAATCAGCCCCAGCATTTT.

The chain links TRBV10-1 to TRBJ2-7, with a tentative D call TRBD2 (5 bases). This CDR3 region has 14 residues. V lost 2 bases, J lost 1 base, and 9 bases lay in between. In germline, CDR1 is WNHNN, CDR2 SYGVQD (reference sequence). DNA of the CDR3: TGCGCCAGCAGTGAGGTCGGGAAGTCCTACGAGCAGTACTTC. It is translated as CASSEVGKSYEQYF.

The rearrangement uses TRBV28 and TRBJ2-4; 10 nucleotides agree with TRBD2. The CDR3 runs 15 residues. Germline V gene sequence: CDR1 MDHEN, CDR2 SYDVKM. Trimming took 4 bases from V and 7 from J; bases not matched to a gene: 7. The DNA of the CDR3 is TGTGCCAGCAGTTCCCAGCGGGGGGGCGGCAACATTCAGTACTTC. Translated, it gives CASSSQRGGGNIQYF.

This clone has only one observation. The chain uses TRBV13 and TRBJ2-7; the match to TRBD1 covers 9 bases. CDR3 length: 14 residues. With V trimmed by 5 bases and J by 6 bases, 8 bases remained unmatched. Germline values: CDR1 PRHDT, CDR2 FYEKMQ (reference sequence). In nucleotides, the CDR3 is TGTGCCAGCAGCAAAGGGACAGGGATTTCCGAGCAGTACTTC. It specifies CASSKGTGISEQYF.

This sequence joins TRBV2 and TRBJ1-1; D not resolved. Trimming pared 3 bases from V and 0 bases from J, leaving 11 bases between. The CDR3 is made up of 15 amino acids. In germline, CDR1 is SNHLY, CDR2 FYNNEI. CDR3 in DNA: TGTGCCAGCAGTGATAATCGTAACCTGAACACTGAAGCTTTCTTT. Translated: CASSDNRNLNTEAFF.

The V and J genes are TRBV4-1 and TRBJ2-3, with unresolved D. This CDR3 comprises 16 residues. Trimming shortened V by 3 bases and J by 2 bases, and 15 bases separated the two germline ends. Looked up from germline, CDR1 is MGHRA and CDR2 is YSYEKL. The CDR3 nucleotides read TGCGCCAGCAGCCAGGCCGGACGGAGCCCCACAGATACGCAGTATTTT. It encodes CASSQAGRSPTDTQYF.

CDR3 coding DNA: TGTGCCAGCAGCTTACGGCTAGCGGGAGTGGGGGAGCGGGGAGATACGCAGTATTTT. Protein sequence: CASSLRLAGVGERGDTQYF. The chain has TRBV13 and TRBJ2-3; 10 nucleotides match TRBD2. V dropped 2 bases and J dropped 5; count of bases not matched to a gene: 16. The CDR3 is 19 amino acids. Germline CDR1 is PRHDT and CDR2 is FYEKMQ (reference sequence).

V gene TRBV6-6 combines with J gene TRBJ1-5, with TRBD1 matching over 7 bases. Trimming took 2 bases from V and 1 from J; bases not matched to a gene: 2. Germline V gene sequence: CDR1 MNHNY, CDR2 SVGAGI (reference sequence). The CDR3 totals 15 residues. CDR3 sequence: CASSYEGQSNQPQHF. In nucleotides, the CDR3 is TGTGCCAGCAGTTACGAGGGACAGAGCAATCAGCCCCAGCATTTT.

The chain carries TRBV5-6 and TRBJ2-5; no reliable D call. The V end lost 8 bases, the J end lost 1 base, and 15 bases lay between the germline ends. There are 14 residues in the CDR3. CDR1 and CDR2 from the germline V gene are SGHDT and YYEEEE. CDR3 sequence reads: CASNTITFQETQYF. The CDR3 DNA reads as TGTGCCAGTAACACGATAACCTTCCAAGAGACCCAGTACTTC.

The DNA for the CDR3 is TGCGCCAGCAGTGAGGACGACAGGCCCTACGAGCAGTACTTC. Translating it yields CASSEDDRPYEQYF. The rearrangement uses TRBV10-1 and TRBJ2-7, with a weak D call TRBD1 (6 bases). Germline CDR1 reads WNHNN; CDR2 reads SYGVQD (reference sequence). Trimming left V 2 bases short and J 2 bases short, with 10 bases between. The CDR3 spans 14 residues.

The chain has TRBV9 and TRBJ2-7, with D possibly being TRBD1 (6 bases). The V gene lost 0 bases and the J gene lost 3 bases, with 13 bases spanning the gap. CDR3 length: 15 residues. Germline CDR1 is SGDLS and CDR2 is YYNGEE. This chain's CDR3 is CASSVATGTNYEQYF. The DNA for the CDR3 is TGTGCCAGCAGCGTAGCTACCGGGACAAACTACGAGCAGTACTTC. Filled out from reference TRBV9 and TRBJ2-7, the complete variable domain reads DSGVTQTPKHLITATGQRVTLRCSPRSGDLSVYWYQQSLDQGLQFLIQYYNGEERAKGNILERFSAQQFPDLHSELNLSSLELGDSALYFCASSVATGTNYEQYFGPGTRLTVT.

This sequence joins TRBV7-6 and TRBJ1-2; no definite D call. CDR3 length: 13 amino acids. CDR1 and CDR2 from the germline V gene are SGHVS and FNYEAQ. V was trimmed by 1 base and J by 4 bases, leaving 7 bases between them. CDR3 DNA sequence: TGTGCCAGCAGCTTAGATCCAGGCTATGGCTACACCTTC. Translating it yields CASSLDPGYGYTF.

V and J are TRBV29-1 and TRBJ2-1; D call uncertain. The length of the CDR3 is 13 residues. The germline V gene encodes CDR1 SQVTM and CDR2 ANQGSEA. Trimming took off 6 bases at V and 4 bases at J, with 13 bases between the two ends. CDR3 DNA: TGCAGCGTCATGTCGCAAAATTACAATGAGCAGTTCTTC. It yields the protein CSVMSQNYNEQFF.

Ten or more counts support this clone. The J gene is TRBJ1-2, the V gene TRBV9; D gene uncertain. Trimming left V 6 bases short and J 8 bases short, with 23 bases between. This CDR3 has 15 residues. Germline loops: CDR1 SGDLS, CDR2 YYNGEE. CDR3 protein: CASTGSRPAKEGYTF. CDR3 nucleotides: TGTGCCAGCACCGGATCACGCCCCGCAAAAGAGGGCTACACCTTC.

This sequence joins TRBV27 and TRBJ1-2; the D gene is possibly TRBD1 (6 bases). Germline V gene lookup returns CDR1 MNHEY and CDR2 SMNVEV (reference sequence). Trimming removed 4 bases at V and 7 bases at J, with 16 bases between. This CDR3 comprises 14 residues. CDR3 residues: CASSYQGSGAGYTF. In DNA form, the CDR3 reads TGTGCCAGCAGTTATCAGGGTTCGGGGGCTGGCTACACCTTC.

Points on this clone: Its ends do not fully match the called genes, so a read error is possible. Other DNA sequences in this sample translate to the same CDR3. This chain joins TRBV7-2 and TRBJ2-7, with 11 bases that match TRBD2. Germline CDR1 reads SGHTA; CDR2 reads FQGNSA. The CDR3 is made up of 13 amino acids. CDR3 sequence: CASSLVTSGGRDF. CDR3 nucleotide sequence: TGTGCCAGCAGCTTAGTAACTAGCGGGGGTCGGGACTTC.

This chain uses TRBV4-1 with TRBJ1-1; D not certain. The V gene lost 0 bases and the J gene lost 4 bases, with 12 bases spanning the gap. Germline assignment: CDR1 MGHRA and CDR2 YSYEKL. The CDR3 consists of 15 residues. Written as DNA, the CDR3 is TGCGCCAGCAGCCAAGACATCTGGACTTCCACTGAAGCTTTCTTT. Translation: CASSQDIWTSTEAFF.

V and J are TRBV9 and TRBJ2-7, with D perhaps TRBD1 or TRBD2 (5 bases each). The CDR3 is 16 amino acids. Germline CDR1 SGDLS, CDR2 YYNGEE. The V and J ends lost 0 bases and 1 base respectively, with 14 bases between them. CDR3 residues: CASSVDPGWGSYEQYF. The CDR3 region has the DNA TGTGCCAGCAGCGTAGATCCAGGCTGGGGGTCCTACGAGCAGTACTTC.

This clone came up a few times. In the same sample, other DNA sequences code for this CDR3. The chain links TRBV30 to TRBJ1-6; D perhaps matches TRBD1 (5 bases). The CDR3 runs to 14 residues. Germline-derived CDR1 and CDR2 are GTSNPN and SVGIG (reference sequence). V was pared by 0 bases and J by 6 bases, with 9 bases between. DNA for the CDR3: TGTGCCTGGAGTGTAGGGGAGGGTAATTCACCCCTCCACTTT. This gives the protein CAWSVGEGNSPLHF.

The chain has TRBV30 and TRBJ1-1; unclear D gene. V was pared by 8 bases and J by 2 bases, with 15 bases between. CDR1 is GTSNPN and CDR2 is SVGIG in the germline V gene (reference sequence). This CDR3 spans 13 amino acids. Here the CDR3 reads CARRDPPNTEAFF. Here the CDR3 DNA reads TGTGCCCGAAGGGATCCCCCCAACACTGAAGCTTTCTTT.

This rearrangement joins TRBV29-1 to TRBJ2-7; weak D call: TRBD2 (7 bases). This CDR3 comprises 15 residues. CDR1 and CDR2 from the germline V gene are SQVTM and ANQGSEA. V was shortened by 0 bases and J by 2 bases, with 14 bases between the two germline ends. The chain's CDR3 is CSVEDGGAKAYEQYF. The CDR3 nucleotides are TGCAGCGTTGAAGATGGGGGGGCGAAAGCCTACGAGCAGTACTTC.

The chain has TRBV11-3 and TRBJ2-7, with TRBD1 as a possible D gene (6 bases). CDR3 length: 14 residues. Germline assignment: CDR1 SGHNT and CDR2 YENEEA. With 5 bases removed from V and 4 bases from J, the gap between germline ends came to 15 bases. CDR3 sequence reads: CASSLYRVRYEQYF. DNA of the CDR3: TGTGCCAGCAGCCTCTACAGGGTTCGATACGAGCAGTACTTC.

This clone appeared once. The V gene is TRBV7-8, the J gene TRBJ2-2; tentatively, D is TRBD2 (7 bases). Trimming removed 5 bases from V and 0 bases from J, with 16 bases in between. The CDR3 has 17 residues. CDR1 and CDR2 (germline): SGHVS, FQNEAQ. CDR3 coding DNA: TGTGCCAGCAGCCCCCCCCGGGGGGCTACGAACACCGGGGAGCTGTTTTTT. It codes for CASSPPRGATNTGELFF.